What follows are 20 T cell receptor beta chains derived from one specimen sequenced in a study of long-term antiretroviral therapy in people with HIV. Assay version v3.0 of immunoSEQ was used, and it was run at survey level. Clones were read by immunoSEQ multiplex PCR, and TCRdb kept only the in-frame ones, dropping some. The sample holds 14,000 or so clones, roughly 83% seen once. Source: unsorted PBMCs, taken just before starting antiretroviral therapy. The receptor source for this set is a man between 40 and 49 years old with HIV.

This clone appeared a single time. This rearrangement joins TRBV30 to TRBJ2-1; 11 bases map to TRBD2. The CDR3 has 14 amino acids. CDR1 and CDR2 (germline): GTSNPN, SVGIG (reference sequence). J lost 6 bases, V lost 7 bases, and 8 bases had no gene match. The CDR3 is CALPRTSGPNEQFF. CDR3 DNA sequence: TGTGCCTTACCAAGGACTAGCGGGCCCAATGAGCAGTTCTTC.

The J gene is TRBJ1-1, the V gene TRBV5-6, with 9 bases aligning to TRBD1. This CDR3 contains 13 residues. Trimming at V came to 2 bases and at J to 6 bases, leaving 2 bases not matched to a gene. In germline, CDR1 is SGHDT, CDR2 YYEEEE. CDR3 loop: CASSLGTGPEAFF. The CDR3 DNA is TGTGCCAGCAGCTTAGGGACAGGGCCTGAAGCTTTCTTT.

V is TRBV18 and J is TRBJ2-7, with D possibly matching TRBD1 (7 bases). V shed 3 bases and J shed 3 bases, with 15 bases lying between them. The CDR3 has 15 residues. The germline CDR1 and CDR2 sequences are KGHSH and LQKENI. The chain's CDR3 is CASSPSGQDYYEQYF. The CDR3, as DNA: TGTGCCAGCTCACCCAGCGGACAGGACTACTACGAGCAGTACTTC. The variable domain in full, completed from reference TRBV18 and TRBJ2-7, reads NAGVMQNPRHLVRRRGQEARLRCSPMKGHSHVYWYRQLPEEGLKFMVYLQKENIIDESGMPKERFSAEFPKEGPSILRIQQVVRGDSAAYFCASSPSGQDYYEQYFGPGTRLTVT.

The J gene is TRBJ1-5, the V gene TRBV2; D gene unclear. The CDR3 sequence is 13 residues long. V gave up 3 bases and J gave up 5 bases, with 8 bases separating them. Germline CDR1 and CDR2: SNHLY and FYNNEI. CDR3 nucleotide sequence: TGTGCCAGCAGTGATAACAGCTATCAGCCCCAGCATTTT. Translating it yields CASSDNSYQPQHF.

The V and J genes are TRBV30 and TRBJ2-2; TRBD2 matches 8 bases. The germline V gene has CDR1 GTSNPN and CDR2 SVGIG (reference sequence). This CDR3 comprises 15 residues. The V segment lost 3 bases and the J segment 2 bases; nucleotides outside the gene matches: 5. CDR3 in DNA: TGTGCCTGGAGGCTTAGCGGGGCTAACACCGGGGAGCTGTTTTTT. Its translation: CAWRLSGANTGELFF.

The V and J genes are TRBV5-4 and TRBJ2-5, with TRBD2 identical over 8 bases. This CDR3 region has 15 residues. Unmatched junction bases numbered 9, after V lost 4 bases and J lost 4 bases. Germline-derived CDR1 and CDR2 are SGHNT and YYREEE (reference sequence). CDR3: CASSPGGGIRETQYF. CDR3 DNA: TGTGCCAGCAGCCCCGGGGGGGGAATACGAGAGACCCAGTACTTC.

V gene TRBV7-9 combines with J gene TRBJ2-2, with D tentatively TRBD1 (5 bases). CDR3 size: 13 residues. Germline V CDR1 and CDR2: SEHNR, FQNEAQ (reference sequence). V was trimmed by 0 bases and J by 8 bases, leaving 7 bases between them. This CDR3 reads CASSLAPGGELFF. DNA of the CDR3: TGTGCCAGCAGCTTAGCGCCAGGGGGGGAGCTGTTTTTT.

V is TRBV7-9 and J is TRBJ2-1; perhaps TRBD2 as D (5 bases). Germline V gene sequence: CDR1 SEHNR, CDR2 FQNEAQ (reference sequence). The V gene lost 0 bases and the J gene lost 10 bases, with 10 bases spanning the gap. The CDR3 is 13 residues long. CDR3: CASSLAPGWEQFF. The CDR3 DNA is TGTGCCAGCAGCTTAGCCCCGGGATGGGAGCAGTTCTTC. Using reference TRBV7-9 and TRBJ2-1 for the parts outside the CDR3, the full variable domain is DTGVSQNPRHKITKRGQNVTFRCDPISEHNRLYWYRQTLGQGPEFLTYFQNEAQLEKSRLLSDRFSAERPKGSFSTLEIQRTEQGDSAMYLCASSLAPGWEQFFGPGTRLTVL.

The chain is built from TRBV2 and TRBJ1-4; the match to TRBD1 covers 7 bases. Losses at the gene ends were 4 bases for V and 12 bases for J; bases not matched to a gene: 17. Germline values: CDR1 SNHLY, CDR2 FYNNEI. The length of the CDR3 is 16 residues. The CDR3 DNA is TGTGCCAGCAGTGTGAGAACCGGGACAGCCTTCCGTCAACTGTTTTTT. Protein sequence: CASSVRTGTAFRQLFF.

The chain uses TRBV14 and TRBJ2-7; D gene uncertain. The CDR3 totals 16 residues. From germline, CDR1 is SGHDN and CDR2 FVKESK. With 1 base removed from V and 2 bases from J, the gap between germline ends came to 15 bases. As DNA, the CDR3 is TGTGCCAGCAGCCAAGGAGTTTGGAATTCCGCCTACGAGCAGTACTTC. It codes for CASSQGVWNSAYEQYF.

DNA for the CDR3: TGTGCCAGTAGTATTGGGGACAGGGGATTGAACACTGAAGCTTTCTTT. It codes for CASSIGDRGLNTEAFF. The V gene is TRBV19, the J gene TRBJ1-1; TRBD1 aligns across 10 bases. This CDR3 region has 16 residues. V was pared by 3 bases and J by 0 bases, with 4 bases of the junction left unmatched. Germline V gives CDR1 LNHDA, CDR2 SQIVND (reference sequence).

This chain links TRBV18 with TRBJ2-1; D is unresolved. V lost 4 bases to trimming and J lost 7 bases, with 11 bases between them. The CDR3 consists of 13 residues. CDR1 is KGHSH and CDR2 is LQKENI in the germline V gene. CDR3 nucleotides: TGTGCCAGCTCACACGGGTCGAGGAATGAGCAGTTCTTC. It yields the protein CASSHGSRNEQFF. Using reference TRBV18 and TRBJ2-1 for the parts outside the CDR3, the full variable domain is NAGVMQNPRHLVRRRGQEARLRCSPMKGHSHVYWYRQLPEEGLKFMVYLQKENIIDESGMPKERFSAEFPKEGPSILRIQQVVRGDSAAYFCASSHGSRNEQFFGPGTRLTVL.

The chain couples TRBV29-1 to TRBJ2-7, with D maybe TRBD1 (5 bases). From germline, CDR1 is SQVTM and CDR2 ANQGSEA. The CDR3 totals 14 residues. V dropped 6 bases and J dropped 0 bases, with 15 bases sitting between them. CDR3 in amino acids: CSVNQGTGSYEQYF. The CDR3 DNA reads as TGCAGCGTGAACCAAGGTACAGGCTCCTACGAGCAGTACTTC.

The CDR3 nucleotides are TGCGCCAGCAGCTTGGCGGGGGGGGACACCTACGAGCAGTACTTC. This translates into CASSLAGGDTYEQYF. The chain employs TRBV5-1 and TRBJ2-7; 8 bases map to TRBD2. This CDR3 has 15 residues. After removal of 0 bases from V and 2 bases from J, the junction contained 4 bases not matched to a gene. The germline V gene has CDR1 SGHRS and CDR2 YFSETQ.

V and J are TRBV6-6 and TRBJ2-7; TRBD1 aligns across 7 bases. J lost 6 bases, V lost 6 bases, and 17 bases had no gene match. The CDR3 is made up of 16 amino acids. Germline loops: CDR1 MNHNY, CDR2 SVGAGI (reference sequence). CDR3 nucleotides: TGTGCCAGCAGCGTCTCCCAGGGGGTAGGTCCTCTCGAGCAGTACTTC. As protein: CASSVSQGVGPLEQYF.

The chain links TRBV7-8 to TRBJ2-7; a weak D match, TRBD2 (6 bases). This CDR3 spans 13 amino acids. The ends were cut back, 1 base at V and 4 bases at J, with 8 bases in the middle. The V gene's germline CDR1 is SGHVS and CDR2 FQNEAQ. This CDR3 reads CASSLGTTYEQYF. The CDR3 DNA reads TGTGCCAGCAGCTTAGGGACTACTTACGAGCAGTACTTC.

A single count supports this clone. CDR3 sequence reads: CASSPGAGAYEQYF. The CDR3 DNA sequence: TGTGCCAGCAGCCCCGGGGCAGGGGCCTACGAGCAGTACTTC. The chain links TRBV9 to TRBJ2-7; tentative D call: TRBD1 (6 bases). The length of the CDR3 is 14 residues. V lost 4 bases to trimming and J lost 2 bases, with 13 bases between them. Per germline, CDR1 SGDLS and CDR2 YYNGEE.

The rearrangement joins TRBV4-1 to TRBJ2-1; 7 bases match TRBD2. The germline V gene has CDR1 MGHRA and CDR2 YSYEKL. The V gene end was trimmed by 0 bases and the J gene end by 10 bases; junction bases not matched to a gene: 15. There are 17 residues in the CDR3. The CDR3 sequence is CASSQERASGVIGEQFF. The CDR3 region has the DNA TGCGCCAGCAGCCAAGAGCGTGCTAGCGGTGTTATTGGCGAGCAGTTCTTC.

The rearrangement joins TRBV30 to TRBJ2-5; a weak D match, TRBD2 (5 bases). The germline CDR1 and CDR2 sequences are GTSNPN and SVGIG (reference sequence). There are 14 residues in the CDR3. Trimming shortened V by 0 bases and J by 4 bases, and 12 bases separated the two germline ends. CDR3 amino acids: CAWSVLRAGETQYF. DNA of the CDR3: TGTGCCTGGAGTGTCCTTCGGGCGGGAGAGACCCAGTACTTC.

The chain joins TRBV7-9 to TRBJ2-5, with 7 positions matching TRBD2. This CDR3 spans 15 amino acids. The germline CDR1 and CDR2 sequences are SEHNR and FQNEAQ (reference sequence). V was clipped by 4 bases and J by 1 base; unmatched bases: 6. For the CDR3, the DNA is TGTGCCAGCAGCTCAACTCGGGGGGTCCAAGAGACCCAGTACTTC. Translating it yields CASSSTRGVQETQYF.